A single sample is the source of the 5 T cell receptor beta chains below, sequenced in a study of Ad26.COV2.S vaccination and SARS-CoV-2 variants. Sequencing used immunoSEQ multiplex PCR; TCRdb keeps in-frame clones, though not all of them. The repertoire holds around 250,000 clones, roughly 86% seen once, with approximately 3.3% in the top ten. Treatment in this sample: over 15 received Ad26.COV2.S at low or high dose, single or two shots; roughly five received placebo; per-sample allocation not given. Material that was analyzed had been drawn on day 63 after the first vaccine or placebo injection. This specimen consisted of peripheral blood, obtained in a trial of Ad26.COV2.S vaccine versus placebo. These receptors all stem from a person between 18 and 60 years old who received the Ad26.COV2.S COVID-19 vaccine or a placebo.

CDR3 residues: CASGNRAGAVDTQYF. DNA for the CDR3: TGTGCCAGCGGAAACAGGGCGGGGGCCGTAGATACGCAGTATTTT. The chain recombines TRBV18 with TRBJ2-3; D is perhaps TRBD2 (7 bases). V was cut by 8 bases and J by 5 bases, with 20 bases left in between. This CDR3 contains 15 residues. CDR1 and CDR2 from the germline V gene are KGHSH and LQKENI.

The chain couples TRBV30 to TRBJ1-1; 8 positions agree with TRBD1. The CDR3 spans 12 residues. Germline CDR1 reads GTSNPN; CDR2 reads SVGIG (reference sequence). Trimming at V came to 3 bases and at J to 6 bases, leaving 3 bases not matched to a gene. The DNA of the CDR3 is TGTGCCTGGAGGGGACAGGTGGCTGAAGCTTTCTTT. Translated, it gives CAWRGQVAEAFF.

The chain links TRBV5-1 to TRBJ2-5; D call uncertain. This CDR3 comprises 14 residues. V was cut by 7 bases and J by 0 bases, with 13 bases left in between. Germline CDR1 is SGHRS and CDR2 is YFSETQ. In DNA form, the CDR3 reads TGCGCCAGCGCGGTCATGGCGGACCAAGAGACCCAGTACTTC. This translates into CASAVMADQETQYF.

In nucleotides, the CDR3 is TGTGCCAGCAGTTCGTTTTGGGGTGGTTACTCTTACTCCTACGAGCAGTACTTC. Protein sequence: CASSSFWGGYSYSYEQYF. V usage is TRBV5-6 and J usage is TRBJ2-7; D gene uncertain. With 5 bases removed from V and 0 bases from J, the gap between germline ends came to 24 bases. The CDR3 runs 18 residues. Germline assignment: CDR1 SGHDT and CDR2 YYEEEE.

V gene TRBV6-6 combines with J gene TRBJ1-1; D unresolved. Between the trimmed V and J ends, which lost 0 bases and 7 bases, there was a span of 12 bases. Per germline, CDR1 MNHNY and CDR2 SVGAGI (reference sequence). The CDR3 extends over 14 amino acids. CDR3 residues: CASSYSIGLHEAFF. The CDR3 nucleotides read TGTGCCAGCAGTTACTCGATAGGACTCCATGAAGCTTTCTTT.